This T cell receptor beta chain was sequenced during a study of cytomegalovirus exposure and HLA in healthy donors. CDR1 is SGHRS, CDR2 YFSETQ, per germline. The CDR3 length is 15 residues. The PCR used 60 Vbeta and 13 Jbeta primers. This table comes from immunoSEQ multiplex PCR, and its TCRdb copy is limited to in-frame clones, with some not included. The sample includes about 73,000 clones, 65% to 70% of them seen just once. This clone is a singleton in its sample. Its antigen is currently unknown. The junction differs from germline at one of its ends, possibly a read error. Findings and limits, study-wide: It was shown in a later analysis that HLA-associated TCR beta chains were more clonally expanded than other, equally common chains.

This chain connects TRBV5-1 to TRBJ2-3, with D maybe TRBD2 (5 bases). Sequenced input: PBMCs. The TCR comes from a woman aged 45-65 years in good health and CMV-seropositive. This chain's CDR3 is CASSLDGASTDAQYF. In DNA form, the CDR3 reads TGCGCCAGCAGCCTGGACGGTGCTAGCACAGATGCGCAGTATTTT.